A single sample is the source of the 26 T cell receptor beta chains below, sequenced in a study of blood T cells in healthy people across ages (dated by TCRdb to the mid-2010s). Library generation was performed with 5' RACE. For sequencing, an Illumina HiSeq 2500 was employed. A second PCR of 7 to 11 cycles was run with a J-beta primer mix and a sample-barcoded 5' primer. The public reads were quality trimmed at Q25 with fastp and then assembled into clones with MiXCR by TCRdb, keeping productive beta chains. Entries that share a CDR3 protein sequence are merged under the most common genes and DNA. The sample table lists 1.4 million to 1.5 million distinct CDR3 sequences, roughly 40% of them with a count of one. The top ten hold roughly 7.9% of the sample. Material for sequencing was blood. The receptors here all came from a woman younger than 30 in good health.

CDR3 DNA: TGTGCCAGCAGCAGAGGAACCCGAGGGAAGCAGTACTTC. The encoded protein is CASSRGTRGKQYF. The chain combines TRBV5-6 with TRBJ2-5, with D possibly TRBD2 on 5 matching bases. This CDR3 spans 13 amino acids. The germline V gene encodes CDR1 SGHDT and CDR2 YYEEEE. With 4 bases removed from V and 11 bases from J, the gap between germline ends came to 18 bases. The entire variable domain, with the rest obtained from reference TRBV5-6 and TRBJ2-5, is as follows: DAGVTQSPTHLIKTRGQQVTLRCSPKSGHDTVSWYQQALGQGPQFIFQYYEEEERQRGNFPDRFSGHQFPNYSSELNVNALLLGDSALYLCASSRGTRGKQYFGPGTRLLVL.

The genes are TRBV20-1 and TRBJ2-7; 7 positions agree with TRBD2. CDR3 length equals 15 residues. Germline V gene lookup returns CDR1 DFQATT and CDR2 SNEGSKA (reference sequence). V shed 1 base, J shed 0 bases, and the junction held 6 bases outside the gene matches. The CDR3 nucleotides are TGCAGTGCTAGAGCCCGGGACTATAGCTCCTACGAGCAGTACTTC. It is translated as CSARARDYSSYEQYF.

CDR3 DNA sequence: TGTGCCAGCAGCATCGGGGGGGTAGCTGAAGCTTTCTTT. As protein: CASSIGGVAEAFF. This chain joins TRBV7-9 and TRBJ1-1; a weak D match, TRBD1 (5 bases). The germline gives CDR1 SEHNR, CDR2 FQNEAQ (reference sequence). This CDR3 has 13 amino acids. Trimming removed 5 bases from V and 6 bases from J, with 13 bases in between.

CDR3 nucleotides: TGTGCCACCAGTGATCCTCCGGGGACTAGCGCACACACCGGGGAGCTGTTTTTT. It encodes CATSDPPGTSAHTGELFF. The gene calls are TRBV24-1 and TRBJ2-2; 10 positions agree with TRBD2. Germline assignment: CDR1 KGHDR and CDR2 SFDVKD. V gave up 3 bases and J gave up 3 bases; unmatched junction bases: 9. This CDR3 spans 18 amino acids.

This chain joins TRBV14 and TRBJ1-1; possibly TRBD1 for D (5 bases). V was pared by 5 bases and J by 4 bases, with 17 bases between. Germline loops: CDR1 SGHDN, CDR2 FVKESK. CDR3 length: 15 amino acids. CDR3 nucleotide sequence: TGTGCCAGCAGCGCCCAGGCGGGTGGGGGCACTGAAGCTTTCTTT. Its translation: CASSAQAGGGTEAFF.

This clonotype was seen more than once but under ten times. The chain joins TRBV11-2 to TRBJ2-7; D unresolved. Germline V gene lookup returns CDR1 SGHAT and CDR2 FQNNGV. V was trimmed by 3 bases and J by 2 bases, leaving 23 bases between them. This CDR3 has 18 residues. CDR3 coding DNA: TGTGCCAGCAGCTTTATGGATTTGGGAACCCGTTTTACCTACGAGCAGTACTTC. Translation: CASSFMDLGTRFTYEQYF.

The CDR3: CASSLGGLGQDEQYF. In DNA form, the CDR3 reads TGCGCCAGCAGCCTTGGGGGACTAGGTCAGGATGAGCAGTACTTC. This chain joins TRBV4-1 and TRBJ2-5; 8 bases are a match to TRBD2. Germline values: CDR1 MGHRA, CDR2 YSYEKL. There are 15 residues in the CDR3. J lost 11 bases, V lost 4 bases, and 15 bases had no gene match.

This clonotype has at least ten counts. This chain uses TRBV3-1 with TRBJ2-3; D uncertain. V lost 2 bases to trimming and J lost 0 bases, with 3 bases between them. The CDR3 has 13 residues. Germline assignment: CDR1 LGHDT and CDR2 YNNKEL (reference sequence). CDR3 nucleotide sequence: TGTGCCAGCAGCCAAACTAGCACAGATACGCAGTATTTT. Encoded protein: CASSQTSTDTQYF.

The chain combines TRBV25-1 with TRBJ1-6; D is undetermined. Germline CDR1 and CDR2: MGHDK and SYGVNS. The CDR3 spans 12 residues. Trimming stripped 4 bases from V and 8 bases from J, with 6 bases between. CDR3 sequence (DNA): TGTGCCAGCAGTGTGGCGTATTCACCCCTCCACTTT. It yields the protein CASSVAYSPLHF.

The chain links TRBV20-1 to TRBJ2-3; the match to TRBD2 covers 9 bases. V lost 1 base to trimming and J lost 0 bases; unmatched junction nucleotides: 2. Germline CDR1 is DFQATT and CDR2 is SNEGSKA (reference sequence). This CDR3 comprises 15 residues. CDR3 in amino acids: CSARASGASTDTQYF. CDR3 DNA: TGCAGTGCTAGAGCTAGCGGGGCTAGCACAGATACGCAGTATTTT.

In its sample, this clonotype was seen many times. The J gene is TRBJ2-1, the V gene TRBV27, with 10 bases aligning to TRBD2. Germline-derived CDR1 and CDR2 are MNHEY and SMNVEV (reference sequence). The V and J ends lost 11 bases and 9 bases, in that order; junction bases with no gene match: 19. This CDR3 spans 16 amino acids. CDR3 sequence (DNA): TGTGCCTGCGCCCCTGGGGCTAGCGGGAGAGGTAGTGAGCAGTTCTTC. It is translated as CACAPGASGRGSEQFF.

This clonotype came up a few times. The J gene is TRBJ1-2, the V gene TRBV5-1, with D possibly being TRBD1 (6 bases). Germline CDR1 reads SGHRS; CDR2 reads YFSETQ. The CDR3 is made up of 14 amino acids. V dropped 3 bases and J dropped 4 bases, with 13 bases sitting between them. In DNA form, the CDR3 reads TGCGCCAGCAGCTGGGAAACAGGGCGCTATGGCTACACCTTC. Protein: CASSWETGRYGYTF.

This chain joins TRBV7-2 and TRBJ2-4; D perhaps matches TRBD1 (5 bases). CDR1 and CDR2 (germline): SGHTA, FQGNSA. The V end was cut by 5 bases, the J end by 13 bases, with 24 bases between. CDR3 size: 15 residues. As DNA, the CDR3 is TGTGCCAGCAGCCTCGACAGCCCCCTTACAACAGAGCAGTACTTC. Translating gives CASSLDSPLTTEQYF. Full variable domain (remainder filled in from reference TRBV7-2 and TRBJ2-4): GAGVSQSPSNKVTEKGKDVELRCDPISGHTALYWYRQSLGQGLEFLIYFQGNSAPDKSGLPSDRFSAERTGGSVSTLTIQRTQQEDSAVYLCASSLDSPLTTEQYFGAGTRLSVL.

The J gene is TRBJ1-4, the V gene TRBV18; TRBD1 matches at 10 bases. J lost 3 bases, V lost 5 bases, and 3 bases had no gene match. Germline CDR1 KGHSH, CDR2 LQKENI. The CDR3 covers 15 residues. Here the CDR3 reads CASSDRGPANEKLFF. The CDR3 bases are TGTGCCAGCTCAGACAGGGGGCCAGCTAATGAAAAACTGTTTTTT. The entire variable domain, with the rest obtained from reference TRBV18 and TRBJ1-4, is as follows: NAGVMQNPRHLVRRRGQEARLRCSPMKGHSHVYWYRQLPEEGLKFMVYLQKENIIDESGMPKERFSAEFPKEGPSILRIQQVVRGDSAAYFCASSDRGPANEKLFFGSGTQLSVL.

This chain joins TRBV11-2 and TRBJ2-5, with TRBD2 matching 7 bases. The CDR3 length is 14 residues. After removal of 4 bases from V and 4 bases from J, the junction contained 6 bases not matched to a gene. The germline V gene encodes CDR1 SGHAT and CDR2 FQNNGV. CDR3: CASSWGGSGETQYF. In nucleotides, the CDR3 is TGTGCCAGCAGCTGGGGGGGGAGCGGAGAGACCCAGTACTTC.

V usage is TRBV5-1 and J usage is TRBJ2-1, with TRBD2 matching over 14 bases. The V gene end was trimmed by 4 bases and the J gene end by 4 bases; junction bases not matched to a gene: 7. The CDR3 has 17 residues. Germline assignment: CDR1 SGHRS and CDR2 YFSETQ. CDR3 bases: TGCGCCAGCAGCCGGGGGACTAGCGGGGGCCAGTACAATGAGCAGTTCTTC. This translates into CASSRGTSGGQYNEQFF.

The chain is built from TRBV4-2 and TRBJ2-7, with 7 nucleotides matching TRBD2. CDR1 LGHNA and CDR2 YNFKEQ come from the germline V gene. The V segment lost 5 bases and the J segment 2 bases; nucleotides outside the gene matches: 6. There are 14 residues in the CDR3. In DNA, the CDR3 is TGTGCCAGCAGCGTTGCGGGAGCAGCCTACGAGCAGTACTTC. This codes for CASSVAGAAYEQYF.

This clonotype occurred a few times. V usage is TRBV29-1 and J usage is TRBJ2-7; weak D call: TRBD1 (5 bases). The CDR3 totals 13 residues. Germline-derived CDR1 and CDR2 are SQVTM and ANQGSEA. With 6 bases removed from V and 7 bases from J, the gap between germline ends came to 19 bases. CDR3: CSVSGPQGREQYF. For the CDR3, the DNA is TGCAGCGTCTCGGGCCCCCAGGGAAGGGAGCAGTACTTC.

In nucleotides, the CDR3 is TGTGCCAGCAGCCAAGTGGCAGGCCGTAACGTGGGGACTGAAGCTTTCTTT. Protein sequence: CASSQVAGRNVGTEAFF. The J gene is TRBJ1-1, the V gene TRBV3-1, with D unresolved. V was pared by 1 base and J by 5 bases, with 20 bases between. CDR1 and CDR2 from the germline V gene are LGHDT and YNNKEL (reference sequence). The CDR3 contains 17 residues.

The chain is built from TRBV20-1 and TRBJ2-4, with TRBD2 as a possible D gene (6 bases). Between the trimmed V and J ends, which lost 1 base and 0 bases, there was a span of 10 bases. The V gene's germline CDR1 is DFQATT and CDR2 SNEGSKA (reference sequence). The CDR3 loop spans 15 amino acids. CDR3 region: CSARVEGLAKNIQYF. CDR3 DNA sequence: TGCAGTGCTAGAGTGGAGGGACTAGCCAAAAACATTCAGTACTTC.

V and J are TRBV4-1 and TRBJ1-1, with 10 nucleotides matching TRBD1. This CDR3 has 15 amino acids. Looked up from germline, CDR1 is MGHRA and CDR2 is YSYEKL. Germline trimming cut 3 bases from V and 4 bases from J; bases unmatched to any gene: 5. CDR3 sequence (DNA): TGCGCCAGCAGCCAGGGACAGGGGAGTATCACTGAAGCTTTCTTT. This sequence encodes CASSQGQGSITEAFF.

In its sample, this clonotype was seen a few times. The gene calls are TRBV28 and TRBJ2-3; 10 bases are a match to TRBD2. CDR3 length equals 14 residues. Germline V CDR1 and CDR2: MDHEN, SYDVKM. The ends lost 6 bases at V and 7 bases at J; junction bases unmatched: 7. The CDR3 sequence: CASRSSGSRNTQYF. In DNA form, the CDR3 reads TGTGCCAGCAGGTCTAGCGGGAGTAGGAATACGCAGTATTTT. The variable domain in full, completed from reference TRBV28 and TRBJ2-3, reads DVKVTQSSRYLVKRTGEKVFLECVQDMDHENMFWYRQDPGLGLRLIYFSYDVKMKEKGDIPEGYSVSREKKERFSLILESASTNQTSMYLCASRSSGSRNTQYFGPGTRLTVL.

The chain uses TRBV4-1 and TRBJ2-1; 8 bases line up with TRBD1. V lost 3 bases, J lost 9 bases, and 10 bases stayed unmatched. This CDR3 is 15 amino acids long. Germline loops: CDR1 MGHRA, CDR2 YSYEKL. CDR3 region: CASSQPQGTGREQFF. In nucleotides, the CDR3 is TGCGCCAGCAGCCAGCCCCAAGGGACAGGCCGTGAGCAGTTCTTC.

V is TRBV7-9 and J is TRBJ2-7; TRBD2 aligns across 7 bases. Losses at the gene ends were 4 bases for V and 4 bases for J; bases not matched to a gene: 7. The CDR3 sequence is 14 residues long. Per germline, CDR1 SEHNR and CDR2 FQNEAQ (reference sequence). The CDR3 sequence is CASSSLRGSYEQYF. In DNA, the CDR3 is TGTGCCAGCAGCTCCCTACGCGGGAGTTACGAGCAGTACTTC.

The chain employs TRBV20-1 and TRBJ2-1, with TRBD2 identical over 8 bases. Trimming at V came to 3 bases and at J to 2 bases, leaving 9 bases not matched to a gene. CDR1 is DFQATT and CDR2 is SNEGSKA in the germline V gene (reference sequence). This CDR3 has 16 residues. The CDR3 loop is CSARFFGGVTYNEQFF. For the CDR3, the DNA is TGCAGTGCTAGGTTCTTCGGGGGGGTGACCTACAATGAGCAGTTCTTC.

The chain employs TRBV24-1 and TRBJ2-1; D is perhaps TRBD2 (5 bases). The CDR3 loop spans 15 amino acids. Per germline, CDR1 KGHDR and CDR2 SFDVKD. Trimming took off 4 bases at V and 3 bases at J, with 12 bases between the two ends. Written as DNA, the CDR3 is TGTGCCACCAGTGACCCCGGGATTCACTACAATGAGCAGTTCTTC. Its protein is CATSDPGIHYNEQFF.